This entry lists 9 T cell receptor beta chains sequenced from one sample in a study of blood T cell repertoires in COVID-19. Assay: immunoSEQ multiplex PCR; the TCRdb copy retains only in-frame clones and omits some. The repertoire has 150,000 to 200,000 clones, 88% of them found once; the top ten carry 20% to 30%. Sequencing was performed on peripheral blood. Every receptor here comes from a man in his sixties with acute or convalescent COVID-19.

The chain employs TRBV6-5 and TRBJ2-2; the match to TRBD2 covers 13 bases. The CDR3 runs 13 residues. Per germline, CDR1 MNHEY and CDR2 SVGAGI. Germline trimming cut 2 bases from V and 14 bases from J; bases unmatched to any gene: 2. The CDR3 sequence is CASSYGTSGNLFF. For the CDR3, the DNA is TGTGCCAGCAGTTACGGGACTAGCGGGAACCTGTTTTTT.

Note on this clone: The junction departs from the called germline gene at one end, perhaps through a read error. The rearrangement links TRBV30 to TRBJ1-2, with D unresolved. The CDR3 spans 12 residues. Germline V gene data show CDR1 as GTSNPN and CDR2 as SVGIG (reference sequence). As DNA, the CDR3 is TGTGCCTGGAGGACCCAAAAGGGAGCCTCAGCCTTC. Its translation is CAWRTQKGASAF.

The chain joins TRBV5-4 to TRBJ1-5; weak D call: TRBD1 (5 bases). The CDR3 covers 13 residues. With 2 bases removed from V and 7 bases from J, the gap between germline ends came to 10 bases. In germline, CDR1 is SGHNT, CDR2 YYREEE (reference sequence). The CDR3 nucleotides read TGTGCCAGCAGCTTCGAGCAGGGACAGCCCCAGCATTTT. Its translation is CASSFEQGQPQHF.

This rearrangement joins TRBV10-3 to TRBJ1-1, with 10 bases fitting TRBD1. Germline values: CDR1 ENHRY, CDR2 SYGVKD. This CDR3 has 15 amino acids. After removal of 1 base from V and 1 base from J, the junction contained 0 bases not matched to a gene. The CDR3 DNA follows: TGTGCCATCAGTGAGTGGGACAGGGGGAACACTGAAGCTTTCTTT. It translates to CAISEWDRGNTEAFF.

The chain carries TRBV19 and TRBJ2-2; 13 bases agree with TRBD2. In germline, CDR1 is LNHDA, CDR2 SQIVND (reference sequence). V dropped 7 bases and J dropped 7; count of bases not matched to a gene: 15. The CDR3 has 18 residues. This CDR3 is CASTSLSGTSGTVGELFF. CDR3 DNA: TGTGCCAGTACCTCCCTGTCCGGGACTAGCGGGACAGTCGGGGAGCTGTTTTTT.

The chain links TRBV24-1 to TRBJ2-1, with 8 nucleotides matching TRBD2. The V segment lost 2 bases and the J segment 16 bases; nucleotides outside the gene matches: 6. In germline, CDR1 is KGHDR, CDR2 SFDVKD. There are 12 residues in the CDR3. The CDR3 region has the DNA TGTGCCACCAGTGATTGGAGCGGGAGTTGCTTCTTC. It specifies CATSDWSGSCFF.

The chain combines TRBV6-2 or TRBV6-3 with TRBJ2-1; 8 positions agree with TRBD1. Germline V CDR1 and CDR2: MNHEY, SVGEGT. V lost 2 bases and J lost 5; bases outside the gene matches: 8. The CDR3 has 16 residues. In nucleotides, the CDR3 is TGTGCCAGCAGTTACGGGACAGGTTGGTCCAACAATGAGCAGTTCTTC. Residues: CASSYGTGWSNNEQFF.

The V gene is TRBV11-2, the J gene TRBJ1-2; 7 bases line up with TRBD1. The CDR3 has 14 amino acids. Germline V lookup: CDR1 SGHAT, CDR2 FQNNGV. Losses at the gene ends were 2 bases for V and 6 bases for J; bases not matched to a gene: 6. CDR3 DNA sequence: TGTGCCAGCAGCTTAATGCAGGGGGGTAATGGCTACACCTTC. The encoded protein is CASSLMQGGNGYTF. Full variable domain (missing parts from reference TRBV11-2 and TRBJ1-2): EAGVAQSPRYKIIEKRQSVAFWCNPISGHATLYWYQQILGQGPKLLIQFQNNGVVDDSQLPKDRFSAERLKGVDSTLKIQPAKLEDSAVYLCASSLMQGGNGYTFGSGTRLTVV.

Only one count was recorded for this clone. This chain joins TRBV7-9 and TRBJ1-6; 10 bases are shared with TRBD1. Trimming at V came to 1 base and at J to 7 bases, leaving 4 bases not matched to a gene. Germline V gives CDR1 SEHNR, CDR2 FQNEAQ (reference sequence). The CDR3 length is 16 residues. As DNA, the CDR3 is TGTGCCAGCAGCTTAGGTATGGGACAGGGGAATTCACCCCTCCACTTT. It encodes CASSLGMGQGNSPLHF.